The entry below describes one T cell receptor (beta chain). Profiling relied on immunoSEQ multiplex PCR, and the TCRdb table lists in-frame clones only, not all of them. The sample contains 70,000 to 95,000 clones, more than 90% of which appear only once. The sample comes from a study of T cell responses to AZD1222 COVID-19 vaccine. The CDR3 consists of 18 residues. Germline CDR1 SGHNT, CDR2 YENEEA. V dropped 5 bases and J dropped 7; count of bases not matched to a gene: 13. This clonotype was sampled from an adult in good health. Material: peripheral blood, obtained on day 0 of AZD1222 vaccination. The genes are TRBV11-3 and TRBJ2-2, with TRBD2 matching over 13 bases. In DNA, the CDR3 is TGTGCCAGCAGCCCCCGCCTTACTAGCGGGGGGGTCGTCGGGGAGCTGTTTTTT. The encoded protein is CASSPRLTSGGVVGELFF.